Below are 13 T cell receptor beta chains sequenced from a single sample in a study of cytomegalovirus exposure and HLA in healthy donors. 13 Jbeta primers and 60 Vbeta primers were used for the PCR. Some clones are missing from TCRdb's copy, which holds only in-frame ones; the method was immunoSEQ multiplex PCR. The repertoire holds about 120,000 clones, with around 81% as singletons. Sequences were obtained from PBMCs. Receptors were obtained from a woman in her thirties in good health and CMV-seronegative.

This clone was observed once. V gene TRBV15 combines with J gene TRBJ2-1, with D possibly TRBD2 on 5 matching bases. This CDR3 comprises 13 residues. CDR1 is LNHNV, CDR2 YYDKDF, per germline (reference sequence). Trimming removed 0 bases from V and 13 bases from J, with 13 bases in between. The CDR3 is CATSRDREGPQFF. The CDR3 bases are TGTGCCACCAGCAGAGATCGGGAAGGACCCCAGTTCTTC.

This CDR3 is CASSDSRGGPLGEQFF. For the CDR3, the DNA is TGTGCCAGCAGTGACTCGCGAGGAGGGCCCCTAGGCGAGCAGTTCTTC. The rearrangement joins TRBV6-4 to TRBJ2-1; D might be TRBD2 (6 bases). The V and J ends lost 0 bases and 10 bases respectively, with 19 bases between them. CDR3 length: 16 amino acids. In germline, CDR1 is MRHNA, CDR2 SNTAGT.

The genes are TRBV28 and TRBJ1-4, with a tentative D call TRBD1 (6 bases). The CDR3 extends over 15 amino acids. V gave up 1 base and J gave up 7 bases, with 13 bases separating them. Germline CDR1 and CDR2: MDHEN and SYDVKM. The CDR3 coding sequence is TGTGCCAGCAGTTTATATGGGGGCCTCGCTGAAAAACTGTTTTTT. The encoded protein is CASSLYGGLAEKLFF.

The V and J genes are TRBV7-9 and TRBJ2-6; D is unclear. This CDR3 region has 11 residues. Germline V gene sequence: CDR1 SEHNR, CDR2 FQNEAQ (reference sequence). Trimming cost V 5 bases and J 12 bases, with 8 bases left between them. The CDR3 nucleotides are TGTGCCAGCAGCATTTCAGGCGTCCTGACTTTC. Its protein is CASSISGVLTF.

The gene calls are TRBV11-3 and TRBJ2-5; no clear D gene. Trimming left V 5 bases short and J 1 base short, with 8 bases between. CDR1 and CDR2 from the germline V gene are SGHNT and YENEEA. The CDR3 sequence is 13 residues long. The CDR3: CASSPGRQETQYF. The CDR3 nucleotides read TGTGCCAGCAGCCCAGGCCGCCAAGAGACCCAGTACTTC.

CDR3 nucleotide sequence: TGCGCCAGCAGCCATGATGGTGGCAGGACAGCCAACACTGAAGCTTTCTTT. Translated: CASSHDGGRTANTEAFF. This chain connects TRBV4-1 to TRBJ1-1; TRBD1 is a possible D gene (6 bases). V was clipped by 3 bases and J by 2 bases, with 19 bases between them. CDR1 is MGHRA, CDR2 YSYEKL, per germline. The length of the CDR3 is 17 residues.

The chain has TRBV6-5 and TRBJ2-7; tentative D call: TRBD1 (6 bases). This CDR3 is 15 amino acids long. V was trimmed by 5 bases and J by 5 bases, leaving 19 bases between them. Germline V lookup: CDR1 MNHEY, CDR2 SVGAGI. The CDR3 DNA reads TGTGCCAGCAGTCAACCGACAACAGGGTTCAACGAGCAGTACTTC. Translating gives CASSQPTTGFNEQYF.

This clone was detected once. The gene calls are TRBV30 and TRBJ2-5; maybe TRBD1 (5 bases). The CDR3 is made up of 13 amino acids. Germline assignment: CDR1 GTSNPN and CDR2 SVGIG (reference sequence). V shed 0 bases and J shed 5 bases, with 10 bases lying between them. In nucleotides, the CDR3 is TGTGCCTGGAGTGTAGGGGTTTGGGAGACCCAGTACTTC. Its translation: CAWSVGVWETQYF.

The chain has TRBV11-2 and TRBJ2-7; TRBD2 aligns across 9 bases. CDR3 length: 15 amino acids. Unmatched junction bases numbered 4, after V lost 1 base and J lost 3 bases. Germline V gene lookup returns CDR1 SGHAT and CDR2 FQNNGV. For the CDR3, the DNA is TGTGCCAGCAGCTTAGGGAGCGGGAGGAGCTACGAGCAGTACTTC. Translating it yields CASSLGSGRSYEQYF.

The rearrangement links TRBV6-1 to TRBJ1-2, with 7 bases fitting TRBD1. Looked up from germline, CDR1 is MNHNS and CDR2 is SASEGT. The CDR3 length is 15 residues. Losses at the gene ends were 4 bases for V and 4 bases for J; bases not matched to a gene: 9. The CDR3: CASSARTGDSYGYTF. Written as DNA, the CDR3 is TGTGCCAGCAGTGCCAGGACAGGCGATTCCTATGGCTACACCTTC.

This chain uses TRBV5-4 with TRBJ2-7; D remains unclear. Trimming cost V 3 bases and J 3 bases, with 7 bases left between them. CDR3 length: 12 amino acids. CDR1 SGHNT and CDR2 YYREEE come from the germline V gene (reference sequence). CDR3 residues: CASSSNNYEQYF. The DNA of the CDR3 is TGTGCCAGCAGCTCGAACAACTACGAGCAGTACTTC.

V usage is TRBV28 and J usage is TRBJ2-7; maybe TRBD2 (5 bases). The CDR3 has 14 amino acids. V gave up 2 bases and J gave up 7 bases, with 15 bases separating them. Looked up from germline, CDR1 is MDHEN and CDR2 is SYDVKM. The CDR3 reads CASSLGVGPGEQYF. In DNA form, the CDR3 reads TGTGCCAGCAGTTTAGGGGTCGGCCCGGGGGAGCAGTACTTC.

The sample holds one count of this clone. This chain connects TRBV19 to TRBJ2-1; 7 bases match TRBD2. Germline CDR1 LNHDA, CDR2 SQIVND (reference sequence). Trimming removed 7 bases from V and 6 bases from J; junction bases left unmatched: 12. The CDR3 runs 15 residues. The CDR3 loop is CASKIGAGVGNEQFF. Written as DNA, the CDR3 is TGTGCCAGTAAGATCGGGGCGGGAGTTGGCAATGAGCAGTTCTTC.